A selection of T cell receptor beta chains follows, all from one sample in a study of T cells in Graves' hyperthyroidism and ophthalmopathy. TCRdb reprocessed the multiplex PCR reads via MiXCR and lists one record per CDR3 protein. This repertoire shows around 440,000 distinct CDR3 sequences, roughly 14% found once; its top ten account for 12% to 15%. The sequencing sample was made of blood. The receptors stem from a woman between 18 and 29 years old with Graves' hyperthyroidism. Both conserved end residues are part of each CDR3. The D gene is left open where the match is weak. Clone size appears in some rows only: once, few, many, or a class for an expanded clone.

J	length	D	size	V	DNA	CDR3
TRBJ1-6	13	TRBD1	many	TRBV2	TGTGCCAGCTTGGAGACAGGGAGTTCACCCCTCCACTTT	CASLETGSSPLHF
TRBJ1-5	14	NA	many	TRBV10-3	TGTGCCATCAGTGAGGACAGAAGCAATCAGCCCCAGCATTTT	CAISEDRSNQPQHF
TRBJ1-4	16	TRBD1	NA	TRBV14	TGTGCCAGCAGCCAAGATAGGTGGAGGGGGCAGCGAAAACTGTTTTTT	CASSQDRWRGQRKLFF
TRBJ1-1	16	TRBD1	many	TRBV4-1	TGCGCCAGCAGCCAAGTTTTGGGACAGGTCGCCCCTGAAGCTTTCTTT	CASSQVLGQVAPEAFF
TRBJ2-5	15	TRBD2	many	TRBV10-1	TGCGCCAGCAGTGCAGGGAGGGCTGGAATGGAGACCCAGTACTTC	CASSAGRAGMETQYF
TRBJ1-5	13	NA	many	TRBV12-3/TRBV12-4	TGTGCCAGCAGCTTTTATAGCAATCAGCCCCAGCATTTT	CASSFYSNQPQHF
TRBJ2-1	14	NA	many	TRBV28	TGTGCCAGCAGCCTTCCGGACTGGGCCGATGAGCAGTTCTTC	CASSLPDWADEQFF
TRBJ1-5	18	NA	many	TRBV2	TGTGCCAGCAGTGAAGCGTTTTCGGCAGACCATAGCAATCAGCCCCAGCATTTT	CASSEAFSADHSNQPQHF
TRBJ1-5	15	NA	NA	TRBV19	TGTGCCAGTTCCATTCAGCGCAACAGGGATCAGCCCCAGCATTTT	CASSIQRNRDQPQHF
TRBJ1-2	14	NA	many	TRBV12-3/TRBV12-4	TGTGCCAGCAGTTTCCGAGAGTATAGCTATGGCTACACCTTC	CASSFREYSYGYTF
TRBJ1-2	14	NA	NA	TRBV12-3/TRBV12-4	TGTGCCAGCAGAAGAACCAGGGGCGCCTATGGCTACACCTTC	CASRRTRGAYGYTF
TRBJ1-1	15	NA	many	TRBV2	TGTGCCACCACAGGCCCGGGGGGTACGGCGGGTGAAGCTTTCTTT	CATTGPGGTAGEAFF
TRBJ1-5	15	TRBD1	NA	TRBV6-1	TGTGCCAGCAGCCTACTGGGACAGTCAGATCAGCCCCAGCATTTT	CASSLLGQSDQPQHF
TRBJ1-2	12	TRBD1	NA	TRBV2	TGTGCCAGCAGGGGGGACAGGGGAGGCTACACCTTC	CASRGDRGGYTF
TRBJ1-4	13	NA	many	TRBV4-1	TGCGCCAGCAGCCTTGTGGTGGGTGAAAAACTGTTTTTT	CASSLVVGEKLFF
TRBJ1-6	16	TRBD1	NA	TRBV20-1	TGCAGTGCTAGAGCCCAGGGACAGGGGATTAATTCACCCCTCCACTTT	CSARAQGQGINSPLHF
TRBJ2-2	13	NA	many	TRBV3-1	TGTGCCAGCAGCTTGACAAGTACCGGGGAGCTGTTTTTT	CASSLTSTGELFF
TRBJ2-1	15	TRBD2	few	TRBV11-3	TGTGCCAGCAGCTTAGGGCGACTAGCGGGGGCTGAGCAGTTCTTC	CASSLGRLAGAEQFF
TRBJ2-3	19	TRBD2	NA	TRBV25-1	TGTGCCAGCAGTGAATCGGGCGGGGGGGCCGAATTCGAAACAGATACGCAGTATTTT	CASSESGGGAEFETDTQYF
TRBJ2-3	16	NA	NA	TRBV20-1	TGCAGTGCTAGAGATCCTTGGGCAGCTAACACAGATACGCAGTATTTT	CSARDPWAANTDTQYF
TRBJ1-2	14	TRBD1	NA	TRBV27	TGTGCCAGCAGTTCACAGGGGCCTAACTATGGCTACACCTTC	CASSSQGPNYGYTF
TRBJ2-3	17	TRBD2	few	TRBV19	TGTGCCAGTTTTGGGACTAGCGGGAGTCCGGGAACAGATACGCAGTATTTT	CASFGTSGSPGTDTQYF
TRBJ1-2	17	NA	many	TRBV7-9	TGTGCCAGCAGCCGTCTAGGGGGGACCCAACTAGGGTATGGCTACACCTTC	CASSRLGGTQLGYGYTF
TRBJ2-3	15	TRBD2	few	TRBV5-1	TGCGCCAGCAGCTTGGGCGGTCTAGCGGCAGATACGCAGTATTTT	CASSLGGLAADTQYF
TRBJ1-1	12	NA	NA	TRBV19	TGTGCCAGTGGACTCCTGAACACTGAAGCTTTCTTT	CASGLLNTEAFF
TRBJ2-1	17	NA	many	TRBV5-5	TGTGCCAGCAGCGGAGGAAGGTCAGGGGCCTCCTACAATGAGCAGTTCTTC	CASSGGRSGASYNEQFF
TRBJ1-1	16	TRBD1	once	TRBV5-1	TGCGCCAGCAGCCGCGGACAGGGTGCCCCTCGCTCTGAAGCTTTCTTT	CASSRGQGAPRSEAFF
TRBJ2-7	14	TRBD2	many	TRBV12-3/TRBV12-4	TGTGCCAGCAGAGTGGCGGGAGGGCCCGACGAGCAGTACTTC	CASRVAGGPDEQYF
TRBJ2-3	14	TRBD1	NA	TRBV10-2	TGCGCCAGCAGTGGAACAGGGGTGGCAGATACGCAGTATTTT	CASSGTGVADTQYF
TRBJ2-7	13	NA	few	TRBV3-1	TGTGCCAGCAGCCAAGAAGGAAAAAACGAGCAGTACTTC	CASSQEGKNEQYF
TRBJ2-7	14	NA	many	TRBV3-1	TGTGCCAGCAGCCGGGACGGGGGGCTGCTCGAGCAGTACTTC	CASSRDGGLLEQYF
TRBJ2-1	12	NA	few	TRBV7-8	TGTGCCAGCAGCTTAAGTTTTTCTGAGCAGTTCTTC	CASSLSFSEQFF
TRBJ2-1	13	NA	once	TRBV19	TGTGCCAGTAGTGTTCAACAGGGCTATGAGCAGTTCTTC	CASSVQQGYEQFF
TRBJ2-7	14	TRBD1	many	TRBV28	TGTGCCAGCGGAAGGAACAGGGGAAGGGACGAGCAGTACTTC	CASGRNRGRDEQYF
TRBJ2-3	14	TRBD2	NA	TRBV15	TGTGCCACCAGCCTAGCGGGAGTTTCAGATACGCAGTATTTT	CATSLAGVSDTQYF
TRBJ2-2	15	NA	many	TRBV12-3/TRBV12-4	TGTGCCAGCAGTCCTTTGGCAGGCTCGCTCGGGGAGCTGTTTTTT	CASSPLAGSLGELFF
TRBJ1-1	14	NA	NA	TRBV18	TGTGCCAGCTCACCAGGGGCAGGGTGGGCTGAAGCTTTCTTT	CASSPGAGWAEAFF
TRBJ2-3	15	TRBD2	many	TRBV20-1	TGCAGTGCTAGCGGGGGGGTTCCCCCGACAGATACGCAGTATTTT	CSASGGVPPTDTQYF